The sequence of this TCR beta chain was determined in a study of identical twins. Study-wide results and caveats: Researchers reported weaker excess twin sharing in beta out-of-frame sequences. Researchers caution that invariant MAIT and iNKT cells could partly confound zero-insertion analyses.

The V and J ends lost 2 bases and 4 bases respectively, with 13 bases between them. The CDR3 contains 15 residues. As to this clonotype: Its antigen is still unknown.

With template switching, a universal primer site was added, and the cDNA carried unique molecular identifiers. TCRdb reprocessed the 5' RACE reads with MiXCR, giving one entry per CDR3 protein. The repertoire holds 300,000 to 400,000 distinct CDR3 sequences, with 7% to 9.5% as singletons. Sequenced input: naive T cells sorted from blood. This TCR was recovered from a woman aged 45-60 years in good health. The V and J genes are TRBV12-3 or TRBV12-4 and TRBJ2-3; a weak D match, TRBD2 (6 bases). CDR3 in amino acids: CASSLTGGFSDTQYF. The CDR3 region has the DNA TGTGCCAGCAGTTTAACAGGAGGGTTCTCAGATACGCAGTATTTT.